The rows below give T cell receptor beta chains drawn from one sample of a study of cytomegalovirus exposure and HLA in healthy donors. The method was immunoSEQ multiplex PCR; TCRdb's version includes in-frame clones alone and lacks a portion of them. Of 150,000 to 200,000 clones listed, 65% to 85% are singletons. The sequencing sample was made of PBMCs. The receptors originated from a woman aged 40 to 50 in good health and CMV-seropositive. Each CDR3 is given with its conserved first and last residue. The D gene is left open where the match is weak. Only part of the rows carry a size: once, few, many, or a class if the clone is expanded.

DNA,CDR3,D,size,V,length,J
TGTGCCAGTAGTATAGGGCCTAGCAATCAGCCCCAGCATTTT,CASSIGPSNQPQHF,-,-,TRBV19,14,TRBJ1-5
TGTGCCAGCAGTGAACTCAGGGACACTAGCAATCAGCCCCAGCATTTT,CASSELRDTSNQPQHF,-,few,TRBV6-1,16,TRBJ1-5
TGTGCCTATACCAGGGGACCCACTGAAGCTTTCTTT,CAYTRGPTEAFF,-,once,TRBV30,12,TRBJ1-1
TGTGCCAGCAGCGGGGGGTTGATCGGAGAGCAGTACTTC,CASSGGLIGEQYF,-,-,TRBV11-2,13,TRBJ2-7
TGTGCCAGCAGTAGGGGGACAGGGCTCCAAGAGACCCAGTACTTC,CASSRGTGLQETQYF,TRBD1,-,TRBV6-5,15,TRBJ2-5
TGTGCCAGCAGCAGCCGGGACAGGGGTTTGCCCGGGGAGCTGTTTTTT,CASSSRDRGLPGELFF,TRBD1,-,TRBV11-2,16,TRBJ2-2
TGTGCCAGCAGGTCGGGGGTTTACGAGCAGTACTTC,CASRSGVYEQYF,-,-,TRBV27,12,TRBJ2-7
TGTGCCAGCCGTCCTAGCGGGGGGGCTTTCTCTGGGGAGACCCAGTACTTC,CASRPSGGAFSGETQYF,TRBD2,-,TRBV25-1,17,TRBJ2-5
TGTGCCAGCAGCCAAGAAGCCACAGGGACTAGCGGGGGGGATCCGGCCAAAAACATTCAGTACTTC,CASSQEATGTSGGDPAKNIQYF,TRBD2,-,TRBV4-2,22,TRBJ2-4
TGTGCCAGCAGCCCGAGGAAAGGGAGTGAGGGCGGGGAGCTGTTTTTT,CASSPRKGSEGGELFF,-,once,TRBV7-3,16,TRBJ2-2
TGTGCCAGCAGCAGACAGATTAGCACAGATACGCAGTATTTT,CASSRQISTDTQYF,-,-,TRBV27,14,TRBJ2-3
TGTGCTAGTGGTTTGTCCTCGCGGGCTAATACGCAGTATTTT,CASGLSSRANTQYF,-,-,TRBV12-5,14,TRBJ2-3
TGCGCCAGCAGCCGTGGTAGCGGGGGCACAGATACGCAGTATTTT,CASSRGSGGTDTQYF,TRBD2,few,TRBV4-3,15,TRBJ2-3
TGTGCCAGCAGTTTGGGACTAGCGGGGGGCATCTTAGGGGAGACCCAGTACTTC,CASSLGLAGGILGETQYF,TRBD2,-,TRBV28,18,TRBJ2-5
TGTGCCAGCAGACGCGAGGGACAGACCGCTTCTGAAGCTTTCTTT,CASRREGQTASEAFF,TRBD1,few,TRBV2,15,TRBJ1-1
TGTGCCAGCAGCCGGGGGTCGGGACGGAACACCGGGGAGCTGTTTTTT,CASSRGSGRNTGELFF,-,-,TRBV7-8,16,TRBJ2-2
TGTGCCAGCACGACCATAGGCAGGGTGAACACTGAAGCTTTCTTT,CASTTIGRVNTEAFF,-,-,TRBV4-2,15,TRBJ1-1
TGTGCCAGCAGCTTAGATACGTCGGTCACCGGGGAGCTGTTTTTT,CASSLDTSVTGELFF,-,-,TRBV7-2,15,TRBJ2-2
TGCAGCGCATCGACAGGGACGAGTCAGCCCCAGCATTTT,CSASTGTSQPQHF,TRBD1,-,TRBV29-1,13,TRBJ1-5
TGTGCCAGCAGCTTAGTCGCGGGGATATCCTACGAGCAGTACTTC,CASSLVAGISYEQYF,-,-,TRBV7-2,15,TRBJ2-7
TGTGCCAGCAGCCAAGTGGCCCCGGGACAGGGGGTTCGTGGCTACACCTTC,CASSQVAPGQGVRGYTF,TRBD1,-,TRBV14,17,TRBJ1-2
TGTGCCAGCAGCCCCGACGGCATTGGAACGGTCGGGGGTAGGTCAAATTCACCCCTCCACTTT,CASSPDGIGTVGGRSNSPLHF,-,-,TRBV4-2,21,TRBJ1-6
TGTGCCAGCAGCTTGGCCGACAGGGGTGAAGCTTTCTTT,CASSLADRGEAFF,TRBD1,-,TRBV5-8,13,TRBJ1-1
TGTGCCAGCAGTCCCCGTCCGGTCACCGGGGAGCTGTTTTTT,CASSPRPVTGELFF,-,-,TRBV28,14,TRBJ2-2
TGTGCCAGCAGCGTAATATGGACTAGCGGTTCGAATGAGCAGTTCTTC,CASSVIWTSGSNEQFF,TRBD2,-,TRBV2,16,TRBJ2-1
TGTGCCACCAGCATGCGGTACACAGATACGCAGTATTTT,CATSMRYTDTQYF,-,-,TRBV15,13,TRBJ2-3
TGTGCCAGCAGTGCCGCTTCTACTAACTATGGCTACACCTTC,CASSAASTNYGYTF,-,-,TRBV2,14,TRBJ1-2
TGTGCCTGGAGTCCGGGGGGTTCACCCCTCCACTTT,CAWSPGGSPLHF,-,-,TRBV30,12,TRBJ1-6
TGTGCCAGCAGTTACTTGGGCGGGGGGGCTTACAATGAGCAGTTCTTC,CASSYLGGGAYNEQFF,TRBD2,-,TRBV6-5,16,TRBJ2-1
TGTGCCACCCAGACAGGAAGCCTTGAAGCTTTCTTT,CATQTGSLEAFF,-,once,TRBV10-3,12,TRBJ1-1
TGTGCCTGGAGAGGGGAGGGGTCAGAGACCCAGTACTTC,CAWRGEGSETQYF,TRBD2,-,TRBV30,13,TRBJ2-5
TGTGCCAGCAGCCCCTCACCGAAAGCGGGGTCCTACGAGCAGTACTTC,CASSPSPKAGSYEQYF,TRBD2,-,TRBV7-2,16,TRBJ2-7
TGTGCCAGTAGCCCCGTGGGACAGTCTGATGGAATTTCACCCCTCCACTTT,CASSPVGQSDGISPLHF,TRBD1,-,TRBV19,17,TRBJ1-6
TGTGCCAGCAGCGTAGCGGTCGGACTGGGAAACACCATATATTTT,CASSVAVGLGNTIYF,-,few,TRBV9,15,TRBJ1-3
TGTGCCAGCAGCGTAGGGGGGGTTCGTGGCTACACCTTC,CASSVGGVRGYTF,-,-,TRBV9,13,TRBJ1-2
TGTGCCAGCAGCTTAGCGCAGGGTGGGGCTGAAAAACTGTTTTTT,CASSLAQGGAEKLFF,-,-,TRBV7-9,15,TRBJ1-4
TGTGCCAGCAGCGTGTACGGGGGGGCCTTAGAGACCCAGTACTTC,CASSVYGGALETQYF,TRBD2,-,TRBV9,15,TRBJ2-5
TGTGCCAGTAGTGCGGAACAGGGGAAGAACACTGAAGCTTTCTTT,CASSAEQGKNTEAFF,TRBD1,few,TRBV19,15,TRBJ1-1
TGTGCCAGTAGTATCCCTCGAAAGCTCTACGAGCAGTACTTC,CASSIPRKLYEQYF,-,-,TRBV19,14,TRBJ2-7
TGTGCCAGCAGCTTATGGCGGGGTATCTCCTACAATGAGCAGTTCTTC,CASSLWRGISYNEQFF,-,-,TRBV7-9,16,TRBJ2-1
TGTGCCAGCAGCGTCATAGGGGCTTTAAGCACAGATACGCAGTATTTT,CASSVIGALSTDTQYF,-,-,TRBV9,16,TRBJ2-3
TGTGCCAGCAGAGCTAGCGGGGGGTCCTACAATGAGCAGTTCTTC,CASRASGGSYNEQFF,TRBD2,-,TRBV7-8,15,TRBJ2-1
TGTGCCAGCAGCTTGGGACTAAGCTCCTACAATGAGCAGTTCTTC,CASSLGLSSYNEQFF,TRBD2,-,TRBV7-2,15,TRBJ2-1
TGTGCCAGCAGCTTAGGGGGCCCTGGCTACGAGCAGTACTTC,CASSLGGPGYEQYF,-,-,TRBV7-2,14,TRBJ2-7
TGTGCCAGCAGTTACTCGGGACAGGGGGGCTACACCTTC,CASSYSGQGGYTF,TRBD1,-,TRBV6-5,13,TRBJ1-2
TGTGCCAGCAGCTTACGGGACTTTGGGAAAATTCAGTACTTC,CASSLRDFGKIQYF,-,-,TRBV7-2,14,TRBJ2-4
TGTGCCAGCAGTTGGACTAGCGGTCTCACCGGGGAGCTGTTTTTT,CASSWTSGLTGELFF,TRBD2,-,TRBV9,15,TRBJ2-2
TGTGCCAGTAGTATTGCAGGAAGCTACACCTTC,CASSIAGSYTF,-,once,TRBV19,11,TRBJ1-2
TGTGCCAGCAGCCTGAGGCAGTCCTCTTCGGTGCAGTACTTC,CASSLRQSSSVQYF,-,few,TRBV11-1,14,TRBJ2-7
TGTGCCAGCAGCATCCTAGCGGGGGCGGGTGAGCAGTACTTC,CASSILAGAGEQYF,TRBD2,-,TRBV7-8,14,TRBJ2-7
TGCAGCGTATTGGAGAGGATAGGCCAGCCCCAGCATTTT,CSVLERIGQPQHF,-,-,TRBV29-1,13,TRBJ1-5
TGTGCCACCAGCAACAGGTTGTCTGGGGCCAACGGCCTGACTTTC,CATSNRLSGANGLTF,-,-,TRBV15,15,TRBJ2-6
TGTGCCAGCAGCTTCGGGGTTTATGGGGGCTACACCTTC,CASSFGVYGGYTF,-,-,TRBV7-2,13,TRBJ1-2
TGTGCCAGCAGCGTCGGGTCCGGTTCGGATTCACCCCTCCACTTT,CASSVGSGSDSPLHF,-,-,TRBV9,15,TRBJ1-6
TGTGCCAGCATGAGGGTACAGGGGCCCTCCTACGAGCAGTACTTC,CASMRVQGPSYEQYF,TRBD1,few,TRBV2,15,TRBJ2-7